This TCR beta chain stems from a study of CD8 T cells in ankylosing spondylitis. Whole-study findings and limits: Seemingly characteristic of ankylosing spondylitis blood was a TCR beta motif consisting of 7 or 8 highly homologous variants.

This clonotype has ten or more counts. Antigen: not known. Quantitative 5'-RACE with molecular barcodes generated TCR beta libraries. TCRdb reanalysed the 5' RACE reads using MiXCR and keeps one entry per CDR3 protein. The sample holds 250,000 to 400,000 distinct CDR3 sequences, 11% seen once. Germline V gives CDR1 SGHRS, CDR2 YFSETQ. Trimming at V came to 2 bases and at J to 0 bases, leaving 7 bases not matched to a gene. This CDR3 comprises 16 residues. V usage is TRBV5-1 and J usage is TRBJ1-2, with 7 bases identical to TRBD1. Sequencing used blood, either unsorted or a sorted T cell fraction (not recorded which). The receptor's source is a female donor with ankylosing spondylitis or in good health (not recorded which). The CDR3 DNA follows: TGCGCCAGCAGCTTTAGAGGACAGGCCCCTAACTATGGCTACACCTTC. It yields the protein CASSFRGQAPNYGYTF.